The 25 T cell receptor beta chains listed next were all sequenced from one sample in a study of shared clonotypes between healthy human individuals. The table came from immunoSEQ multiplex PCR; TCRdb's copy has only in-frame clones and leaves some out. Here the sample spans roughly 700,000 clones, 80% to 95% being singletons. Source material: memory CD8+ T cells from PBMCs. Subset of the sample: CD45RO+ cells pooled with CCR7-negative TemRA cells. The origin of the receptors is a man younger than 35 in good health. Some clones in this sample may be carry-over from other donors' samples.

Notes on this clone: This same CDR3 is encoded by further DNA sequences in the sample. The CDR3 coding sequence is TGTGCCAGCAGCCCGGGAGCTTCCTACGAGCAGTACTTC. This translates into CASSPGASYEQYF. The chain links TRBV27 to TRBJ2-7, with D perhaps matching TRBD2 (6 bases). Germline V gives CDR1 MNHEY, CDR2 SMNVEV (reference sequence). Trimming shortened V by 6 bases and J by 1 base, and 10 bases separated the two germline ends. The CDR3 covers 13 residues.

V is TRBV27 and J is TRBJ1-2, with D possibly matching TRBD1 (6 bases). The CDR3 length is 15 residues. Between the trimmed V and J ends, which lost 8 bases and 8 bases, there was a span of 24 bases. Germline V gene data show CDR1 as MNHEY and CDR2 as SMNVEV (reference sequence). CDR3 in amino acids: CASAPRPGQDRGYTF. The CDR3 nucleotides read TGTGCCAGCGCCCCGCGTCCGGGACAAGATAGGGGCTACACCTTC.

The gene calls are TRBV9 and TRBJ2-5; D possibly corresponds to TRBD2 (7 bases). Deletions cut 4 bases from V and 1 base from J, with 11 bases between. CDR1 is SGDLS, CDR2 YYNGEE, per germline. This CDR3 has 14 amino acids. In DNA, the CDR3 is TGTGCCAGCAGCTCGAGGGGGGGCCAAGAGACCCAGTACTTC. This translates into CASSSRGGQETQYF.

The chain employs TRBV7-2 and TRBJ2-5; 9 bases agree with TRBD1. The trim removed 1 base at V and 5 bases at J, leaving 5 bases unmatched. Germline assignment: CDR1 SGHTA and CDR2 FQGNSA. The CDR3 has 15 residues. The CDR3 protein is CASSLVTGGLETQYF. CDR3 DNA: TGTGCCAGCAGCTTAGTGACAGGGGGTTTGGAGACCCAGTACTTC.

The rearrangement uses TRBV11-2 and TRBJ2-1; D is unresolved. CDR3 size: 15 residues. The V gene lost 4 bases and the J gene lost 3 bases, with 13 bases spanning the gap. CDR1 and CDR2 from the germline V gene are SGHAT and FQNNGV. CDR3 sequence reads: CASSSSLGGYNEQFF. The DNA of the CDR3 is TGTGCCAGCAGCTCAAGTTTGGGCGGCTACAATGAGCAGTTCTTC.

This clone showed up just a few times. The chain links TRBV6-4 to TRBJ2-1; D may correspond to TRBD1 or TRBD2 (5 bases each). The CDR3 loop spans 14 amino acids. In germline, CDR1 is MRHNA, CDR2 SNTAGT. Trimming pared 6 bases from V and 4 bases from J, leaving 13 bases between. This CDR3 is CASSAGTEYNEQFF. DNA for the CDR3: TGTGCCAGCAGCGCCGGGACCGAGTACAATGAGCAGTTCTTC.

The chain uses TRBV15 and TRBJ2-1, with D perhaps matching TRBD1 or TRBD2 (5 bases each). CDR1 and CDR2 (germline): LNHNV, YYDKDF (reference sequence). This CDR3 is 16 amino acids long. Trimming took off 5 bases at V and 5 bases at J, with 19 bases between the two ends. The CDR3 DNA sequence: TGTGCCACCAGCCCAAAACTAGGAAGGGGCGACAATGAGCAGTTCTTC. It encodes CATSPKLGRGDNEQFF. Full variable domain (remainder filled in from reference TRBV15 and TRBJ2-1): DAMVIQNPRYQVTQFGKPVTLSCSQTLNHNVMYWYQQKSSQAPKLLFHYYDKDFNNEADTPDNFQSRRPNTSFCFLDIRSPGLGDTAMYLCATSPKLGRGDNEQFFGPGTRLTVL.

This chain joins TRBV29-1 and TRBJ2-3; 15 nucleotides line up with TRBD2. The CDR3 covers 16 residues. Germline CDR1 and CDR2: SQVTM and ANQGSEA. The junction had 9 bases not matched to a gene; V was cut back by 7 bases and J by 4 bases. In nucleotides, the CDR3 is TGCAGCGGCGAGGGACTAGCGGGAGGAGTGGCAGATACGCAGTATTTT. Translation gives CSGEGLAGGVADTQYF.

This clone was counted only a few times. The chain uses TRBV4-2 and TRBJ1-4; D not certain. This CDR3 comprises 16 residues. The germline V gene has CDR1 LGHNA and CDR2 YNFKEQ. Trimming removed 0 bases from V and 7 bases from J, with 15 bases in between. The CDR3 DNA follows: TGTGCCAGCAGCCAAGACGACACAGCGGTATTTGAAAAACTGTTTTTT. As protein: CASSQDDTAVFEKLFF.

V is TRBV15 and J is TRBJ2-7; maybe TRBD2 (8 bases). V dropped 0 bases and J dropped 4 bases, with 25 bases sitting between them. Germline values: CDR1 LNHNV, CDR2 YYDKDF (reference sequence). The CDR3 spans 19 residues. CDR3 DNA sequence: TGTGCCACCAGCAGAGATATCTCACAGGGGACCGGGGGGGTTTACGAGCAGTACTTC. Translating gives CATSRDISQGTGGVYEQYF.

The rearrangement links TRBV19 to TRBJ2-7, with a tentative D call TRBD2 (6 bases). CDR1 is LNHDA, CDR2 SQIVND, per germline (reference sequence). V lost 6 bases and J lost 3, with 15 bases in between. The CDR3 sequence is 14 residues long. The CDR3 loop is CASRTTGLGYEQYF. CDR3 DNA sequence: TGTGCCAGTAGGACGACGGGACTTGGCTACGAGCAGTACTTC.

This rearrangement joins TRBV29-1 to TRBJ2-5, with D tentatively TRBD2 (5 bases). The end of the DNA fits TRBJ2-7 better, so the J call may be wrong. The CDR3 covers 13 residues. CDR1 and CDR2 from the germline V gene are SQVTM and ANQGSEA. The CDR3 is CSVGGDYTYEQYF. CDR3 bases: TGCAGCGTTGGGGGAGATTACACCTACGAGCAGTACTTC.

CDR3 nucleotides: TGTGCCAGCAGCTTCCCGTGGGGTGGGGAAGGTGCCCACGAGCAGTACTTC. Its translation is CASSFPWGGEGAHEQYF. The chain couples TRBV11-2 to TRBJ2-7, with D unresolved. Deletions cut 3 bases from V and 5 bases from J, with 23 bases between. Germline V lookup: CDR1 SGHAT, CDR2 FQNNGV. This CDR3 spans 17 amino acids.

The chain recombines TRBV5-1 with TRBJ2-7; D possibly corresponds to TRBD2 (6 bases). The CDR3 consists of 16 residues. Germline assignment: CDR1 SGHRS and CDR2 YFSETQ. The ends were cut back, 3 bases at V and 2 bases at J, with 18 bases in the middle. The DNA for the CDR3 is TGCGCCAGCAGCTCACTGACTAGGGAGGACACCTACGAGCAGTACTTC. Translation gives CASSSLTREDTYEQYF.

The V call is TRBV27, the J call TRBJ2-7; 9 bases agree with TRBD1. V dropped 10 bases and J dropped 6; count of bases not matched to a gene: 16. Germline loops: CDR1 MNHEY, CDR2 SMNVEV (reference sequence). CDR3 size: 15 residues. The CDR3 nucleotides are TGTGCCACCTCCCAGATCGGGACAGGGTCCCTCGAGCAGTACTTC. This sequence encodes CATSQIGTGSLEQYF.

V gene TRBV4-3 combines with J gene TRBJ2-2; 7 nucleotides agree with TRBD2. J was trimmed by 3 bases and V by 2 bases; bases with no gene match: 15. CDR1 and CDR2 from the germline V gene are LGHNA and YSLEER. The CDR3 sequence is 19 residues long. In DNA form, the CDR3 reads TGCGCCAGCAGCCAACCCCGTTGGGGGGGTTACGTGGACACCGGGGAGCTGTTTTTT. Translation gives CASSQPRWGGYVDTGELFF.

The chain combines TRBV6-5 with TRBJ1-2, with D unresolved. From germline, CDR1 is MNHEY and CDR2 SVGAGI. Deletions cut 4 bases from V and 8 bases from J, with 11 bases between. The CDR3 runs 12 residues. CDR3 amino acids: CASSLGLQGYTF. For the CDR3, the DNA is TGTGCCAGCAGTTTGGGTCTGCAAGGCTACACCTTC.

This clone was counted between two and nine times. This rearrangement joins TRBV6-1 to TRBJ2-7, with unresolved D. The germline V and J ends were trimmed by 10 bases and 1 base, with 8 bases remaining between them. The CDR3 length is 11 residues. CDR1 is MNHNS, CDR2 SASEGT, per germline. In DNA, the CDR3 is TGTGCCACTTTTGGATCCTACGAGCAGTACTTC. Translated: CATFGSYEQYF.

V is TRBV13 and J is TRBJ1-5; no reliable D call. This CDR3 is 13 amino acids long. The germline V gene has CDR1 PRHDT and CDR2 FYEKMQ (reference sequence). V was pared by 0 bases and J by 4 bases, with 4 bases between. The CDR3 loop reads CASSLGPNQPQHF. CDR3 DNA: TGTGCCAGCAGCTTAGGTCCAAATCAGCCCCAGCATTTT. Filled out from reference TRBV13 and TRBJ1-5, the complete variable domain reads AAGVIQSPRHLIKEKRETATLKCYPIPRHDTVYWYQQGPGQDPQFLISFYEKMQSDKGSIPDRFSAQQFSDYHSELNMSSLELGDSALYFCASSLGPNQPQHFGDGTRLSIL.

The genes are TRBV7-9 and TRBJ2-3, with a possible D match to TRBD1 (6 bases). V gave up 5 bases and J gave up 0 bases, with 12 bases separating them. The CDR3 consists of 15 residues. Germline CDR1 is SEHNR and CDR2 is FQNEAQ (reference sequence). The CDR3 bases are TGTGCCAGCAGCCCCCAGGGGATAAGCACAGATACGCAGTATTTT. Amino acid sequence: CASSPQGISTDTQYF.

The chain uses TRBV4-1 and TRBJ2-5, with 7 bases matching TRBD1. The CDR3 runs to 12 residues. V gave up 3 bases and J gave up 11 bases; unmatched junction bases: 6. CDR1 and CDR2 (germline): MGHRA, YSYEKL. CDR3 sequence (DNA): TGCGCCAGCAGCCAGACAGGGTTTGAGCAGTACTTC. Residues: CASSQTGFEQYF.

This chain joins TRBV7-4 and TRBJ2-7, with 7 bases lining up with TRBD2. V lost 7 bases and J lost 4; bases outside the gene matches: 10. Germline V gene data show CDR1 as SGHVT and CDR2 as SQSDAQ. The CDR3 runs to 14 residues. CDR3: CASTTGGSGYEQYF. The CDR3 DNA is TGTGCCAGCACCACCGGGGGGAGTGGGTACGAGCAGTACTTC. The complete variable domain, with remaining parts taken from reference TRBV7-4 and TRBJ2-7, reads GAGVSQSPRYKVAKRGRDVALRCDSISGHVTLYWYRQTLGQGSEVLTYSQSDAQRDKSGRPSGRFSAERPERSVSTLKIQRTEQGDSAVYLCASTTGGSGYEQYFGPGTRLTVT.

The chain employs TRBV5-1 and TRBJ2-2; D is perhaps TRBD2 (6 bases). Germline-derived CDR1 and CDR2 are SGHRS and YFSETQ. The CDR3 consists of 15 residues. V was shortened by 0 bases and J by 8 bases, with 14 bases between the two germline ends. CDR3 sequence: CASSLVGSGGGELFF. CDR3 DNA: TGCGCCAGCAGCTTGGTCGGGAGTGGCGGTGGGGAGCTGTTTTTT.

The chain has TRBV6-7 and TRBJ2-3; TRBD2 is a possible D gene (6 bases). TRBV6-7 belongs to the ORF category, with a function that is uncertain. CDR3 length: 17 residues. V lost 10 bases and J 2 bases, leaving 25 bases between the germline ends. The CDR3 is CAIPGTLAIPDTDTQYF. The CDR3 DNA sequence: TGTGCCATTCCCGGGACTCTCGCTATCCCGGACACAGATACGCAGTATTTT.

The J gene is TRBJ2-2, the V gene TRBV2; 9 nucleotides line up with TRBD1. The CDR3 length is 17 residues. J gave up 4 bases and V 6 bases, and 12 bases lay outside the gene matches. Germline V lookup: CDR1 SNHLY, CDR2 FYNNEI. Written as DNA, the CDR3 is TGTGCCAGCAGCCCGGGACAGGGATATTTCCGCACCGGGGAGCTGTTTTTT. Encoded protein: CASSPGQGYFRTGELFF.